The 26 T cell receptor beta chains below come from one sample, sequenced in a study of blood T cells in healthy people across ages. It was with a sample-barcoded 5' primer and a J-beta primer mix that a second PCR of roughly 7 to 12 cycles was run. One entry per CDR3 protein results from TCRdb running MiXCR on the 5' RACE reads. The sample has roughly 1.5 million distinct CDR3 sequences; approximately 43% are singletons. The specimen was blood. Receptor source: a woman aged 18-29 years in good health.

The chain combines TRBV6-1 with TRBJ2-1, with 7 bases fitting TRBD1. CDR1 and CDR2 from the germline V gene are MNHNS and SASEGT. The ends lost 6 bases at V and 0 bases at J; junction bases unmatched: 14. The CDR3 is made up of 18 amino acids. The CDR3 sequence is CASRDRDRPESSYNEQFF. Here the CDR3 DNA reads TGTGCCAGCAGAGACCGGGACAGACCCGAAAGCTCCTACAATGAGCAGTTCTTC.

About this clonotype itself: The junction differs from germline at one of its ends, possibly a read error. The CDR3 nucleotides read TGTGCCAGCAGCTCATACGGGGACAATGACAATGAGCAGTTTTTC. Translating it yields CASSSYGDNDNEQFF. This sequence joins TRBV5-5 and TRBJ2-1; possible D gene TRBD1, 6 bases. The CDR3 is 15 amino acids. Germline-derived CDR1 and CDR2 are SGHKS and YYEKEE (reference sequence).

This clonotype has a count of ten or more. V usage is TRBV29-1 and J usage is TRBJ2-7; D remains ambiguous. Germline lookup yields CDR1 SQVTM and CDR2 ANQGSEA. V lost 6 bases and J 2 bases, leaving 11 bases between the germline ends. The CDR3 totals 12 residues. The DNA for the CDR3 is TGCAGCGTCGCCGCAACAGCCTACGAGCAGTACTTC. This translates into CSVAATAYEQYF.

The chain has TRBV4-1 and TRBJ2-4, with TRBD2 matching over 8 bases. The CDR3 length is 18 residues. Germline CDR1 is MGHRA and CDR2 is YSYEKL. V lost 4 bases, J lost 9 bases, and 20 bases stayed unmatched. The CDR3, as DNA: TGCGCCAGCAGCCCCACAAGTGGTAGCGGGGTCAAATTGGGCATTCAGTACTTC. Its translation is CASSPTSGSGVKLGIQYF.

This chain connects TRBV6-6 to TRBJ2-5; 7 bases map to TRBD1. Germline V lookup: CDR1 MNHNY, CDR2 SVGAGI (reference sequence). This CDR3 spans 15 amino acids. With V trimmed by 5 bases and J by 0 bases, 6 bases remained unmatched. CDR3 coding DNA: TGTGCCAGCAGTACAGGGGCGGGTTACCAAGAGACCCAGTACTTC. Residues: CASSTGAGYQETQYF.

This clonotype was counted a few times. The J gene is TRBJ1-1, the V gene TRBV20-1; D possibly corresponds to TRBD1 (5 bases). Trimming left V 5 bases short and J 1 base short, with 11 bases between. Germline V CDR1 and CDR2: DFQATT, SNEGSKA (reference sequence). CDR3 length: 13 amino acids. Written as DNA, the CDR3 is TGCAGTGCTCCGGGGAGGGGGAACACTGAAGCTTTCTTT. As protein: CSAPGRGNTEAFF.

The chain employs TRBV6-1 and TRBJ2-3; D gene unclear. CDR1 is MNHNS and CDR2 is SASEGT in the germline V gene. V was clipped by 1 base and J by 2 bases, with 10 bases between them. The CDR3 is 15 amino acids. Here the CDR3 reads CASSEVMRDTDTQYF. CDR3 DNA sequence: TGTGCCAGCAGTGAAGTTATGCGAGACACAGATACGCAGTATTTT.

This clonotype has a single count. This CDR3 is CASSSHQDIGIQYF. The CDR3 DNA follows: TGTGCCAGCAGTTCGCACCAGGACATTGGCATTCAGTACTTC. The V and J genes are TRBV6-2 or TRBV6-3 and TRBJ2-4; D perhaps matches TRBD1 (5 bases). Germline V lookup: CDR1 MNHEY, CDR2 SVGEGT. The CDR3 runs 14 residues. Trimming removed 4 bases at V and 9 bases at J, with 16 bases between.

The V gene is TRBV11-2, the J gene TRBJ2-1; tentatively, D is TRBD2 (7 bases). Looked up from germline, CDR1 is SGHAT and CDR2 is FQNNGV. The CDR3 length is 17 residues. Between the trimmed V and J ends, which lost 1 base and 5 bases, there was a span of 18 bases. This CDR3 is CASSLVWRGRNNNEQFF. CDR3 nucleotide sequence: TGTGCCAGCAGCTTAGTGTGGCGGGGGCGTAATAACAATGAGCAGTTCTTC. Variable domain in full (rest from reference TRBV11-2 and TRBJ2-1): EAGVAQSPRYKIIEKRQSVAFWCNPISGHATLYWYQQILGQGPKLLIQFQNNGVVDDSQLPKDRFSAERLKGVDSTLKIQPAKLEDSAVYLCASSLVWRGRNNNEQFFGPGTRLTVL.

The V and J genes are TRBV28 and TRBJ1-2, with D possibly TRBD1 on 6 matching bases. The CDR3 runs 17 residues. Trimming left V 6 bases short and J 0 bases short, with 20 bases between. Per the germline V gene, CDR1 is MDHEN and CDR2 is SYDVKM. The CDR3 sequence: CASSLGGAGGANYGYTF. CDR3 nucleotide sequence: TGTGCCAGCAGCCTCGGGGGGGCCGGGGGAGCTAACTATGGCTACACCTTC.

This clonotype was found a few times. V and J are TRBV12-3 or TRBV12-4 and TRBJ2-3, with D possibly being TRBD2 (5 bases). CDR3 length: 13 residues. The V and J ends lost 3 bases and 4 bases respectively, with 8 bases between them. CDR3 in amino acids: CASSLEVPDTQYF. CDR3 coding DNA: TGTGCCAGCAGTTTGGAGGTTCCAGATACGCAGTATTTT.

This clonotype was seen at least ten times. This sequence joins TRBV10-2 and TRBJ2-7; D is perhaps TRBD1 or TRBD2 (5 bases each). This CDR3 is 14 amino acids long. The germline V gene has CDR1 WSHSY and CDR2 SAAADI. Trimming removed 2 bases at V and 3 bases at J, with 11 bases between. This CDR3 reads CASSEHKGSYEQYF. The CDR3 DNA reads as TGCGCCAGCAGTGAGCATAAGGGGAGCTACGAGCAGTACTTC.

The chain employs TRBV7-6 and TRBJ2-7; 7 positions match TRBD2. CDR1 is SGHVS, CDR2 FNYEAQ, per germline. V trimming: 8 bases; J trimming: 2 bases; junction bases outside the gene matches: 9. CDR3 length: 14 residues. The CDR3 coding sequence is TGTGCCAGCGCCGTGGGGGGGGAAGCCTACGAGCAGTACTTC. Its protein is CASAVGGEAYEQYF.

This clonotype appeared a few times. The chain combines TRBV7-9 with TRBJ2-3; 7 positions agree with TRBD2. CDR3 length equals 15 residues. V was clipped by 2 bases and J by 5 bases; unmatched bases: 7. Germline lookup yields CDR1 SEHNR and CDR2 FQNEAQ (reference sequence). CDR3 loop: CASSLHGAGEDTQYF. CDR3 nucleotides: TGTGCCAGCAGCTTACACGGGGCGGGGGAAGATACGCAGTATTTT.

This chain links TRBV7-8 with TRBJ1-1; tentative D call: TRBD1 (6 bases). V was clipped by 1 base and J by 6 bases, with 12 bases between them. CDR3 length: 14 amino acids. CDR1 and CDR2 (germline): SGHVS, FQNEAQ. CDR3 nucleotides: TGTGCCAGCAGCTTAGGCAGGGGTTACGCTGAAGCTTTCTTT. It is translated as CASSLGRGYAEAFF.

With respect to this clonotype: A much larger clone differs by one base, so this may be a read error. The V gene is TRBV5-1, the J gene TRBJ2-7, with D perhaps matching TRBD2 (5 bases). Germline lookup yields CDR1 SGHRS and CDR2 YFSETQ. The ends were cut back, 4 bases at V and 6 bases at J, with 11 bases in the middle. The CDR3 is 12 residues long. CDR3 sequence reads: CASSRGLGEQYF. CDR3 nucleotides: TGCGCCAGCAGCCGAGGACTGGGCGAGCAGTACTTC.

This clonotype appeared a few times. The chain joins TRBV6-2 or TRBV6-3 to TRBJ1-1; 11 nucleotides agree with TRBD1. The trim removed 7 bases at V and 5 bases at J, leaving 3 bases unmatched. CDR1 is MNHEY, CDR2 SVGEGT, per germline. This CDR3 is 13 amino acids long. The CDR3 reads CASMDRGRTEAFF. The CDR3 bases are TGTGCCAGCATGGACAGGGGGCGGACTGAAGCTTTCTTT.

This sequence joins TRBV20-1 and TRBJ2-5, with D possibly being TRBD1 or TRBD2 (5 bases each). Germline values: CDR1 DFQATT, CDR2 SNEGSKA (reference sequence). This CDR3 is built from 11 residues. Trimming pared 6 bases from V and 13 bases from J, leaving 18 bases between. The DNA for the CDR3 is TGCAGTGCGAGGGCAGGGCATAAACTGTACTTC. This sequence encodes CSARAGHKLYF.

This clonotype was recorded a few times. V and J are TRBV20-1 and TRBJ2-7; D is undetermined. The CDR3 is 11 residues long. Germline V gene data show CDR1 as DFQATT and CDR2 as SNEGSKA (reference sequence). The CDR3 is CRPTSGYEQYF. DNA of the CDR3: TGCAGACCGACCTCGGGCTACGAGCAGTACTTC.

CDR3 bases: TGTGCCAGCAGTCGTCATGGGACAGGGGCGGTCGGCACTGAAGCTTTCTTT. It yields the protein CASSRHGTGAVGTEAFF. The V gene is TRBV6-1, the J gene TRBJ1-1; 10 nucleotides match TRBD1. From germline, CDR1 is MNHNS and CDR2 SASEGT. The ends lost 5 bases at V and 4 bases at J; junction bases unmatched: 13. This CDR3 is 17 amino acids long.

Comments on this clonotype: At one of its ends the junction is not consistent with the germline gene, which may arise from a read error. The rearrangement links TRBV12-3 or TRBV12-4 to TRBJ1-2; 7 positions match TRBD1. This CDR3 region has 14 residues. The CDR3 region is CVSRITGTVYGYTF. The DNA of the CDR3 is TGTGTCAGCAGGATCACCGGGACAGTCTATGGCTACACCTTC.

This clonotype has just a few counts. CDR3 nucleotides: TGCAGTGCTGGGAAAGGCTCTGGTAGCAGCAATGAGCAGTTCTTC. Translating it yields CSAGKGSGSSNEQFF. V usage is TRBV20-1 and J usage is TRBJ2-1; D is uncertain. Germline loops: CDR1 DFQATT, CDR2 SNEGSKA (reference sequence). The V end was cut by 5 bases, the J end by 6 bases, with 20 bases between. The CDR3 is made up of 15 amino acids.

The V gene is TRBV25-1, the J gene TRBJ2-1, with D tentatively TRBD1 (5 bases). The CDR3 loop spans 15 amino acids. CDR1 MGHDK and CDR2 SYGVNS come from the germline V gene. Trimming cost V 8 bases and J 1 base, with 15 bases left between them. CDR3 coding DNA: TGTGCCAGCTCTAAAGGGCAGGGTTCCTACAATGAGCAGTTCTTC. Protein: CASSKGQGSYNEQFF.

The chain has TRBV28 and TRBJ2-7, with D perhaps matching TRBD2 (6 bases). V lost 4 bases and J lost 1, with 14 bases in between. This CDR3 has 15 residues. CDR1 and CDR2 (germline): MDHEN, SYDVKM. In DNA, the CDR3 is TGTGCCAGCAGTTATCTAGCTCGGGAGTCCTACGAGCAGTACTTC. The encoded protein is CASSYLARESYEQYF.

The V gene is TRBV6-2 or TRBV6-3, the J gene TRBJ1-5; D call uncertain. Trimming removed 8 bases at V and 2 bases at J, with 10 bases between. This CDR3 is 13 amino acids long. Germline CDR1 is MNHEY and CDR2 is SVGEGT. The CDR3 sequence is CASWGLRNQPQHF. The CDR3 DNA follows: TGTGCCAGCTGGGGTTTGCGCAATCAGCCCCAGCATTTT.

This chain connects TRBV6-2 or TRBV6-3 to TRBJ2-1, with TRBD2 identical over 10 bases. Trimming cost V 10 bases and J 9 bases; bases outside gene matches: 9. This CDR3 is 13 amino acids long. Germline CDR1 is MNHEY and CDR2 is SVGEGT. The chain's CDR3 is CATQLAGIGEQFF. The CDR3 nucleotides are TGTGCCACTCAACTAGCGGGAATAGGTGAGCAGTTCTTC.